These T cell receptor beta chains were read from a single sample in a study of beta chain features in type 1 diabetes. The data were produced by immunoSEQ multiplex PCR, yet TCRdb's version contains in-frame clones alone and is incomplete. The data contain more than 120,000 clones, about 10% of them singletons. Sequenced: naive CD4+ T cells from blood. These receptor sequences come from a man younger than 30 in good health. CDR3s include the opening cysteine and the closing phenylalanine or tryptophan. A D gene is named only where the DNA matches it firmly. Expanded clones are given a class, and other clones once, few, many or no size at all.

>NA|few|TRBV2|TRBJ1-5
CASSLLSLNQPQHF
TGTGCCAGCAGTTTACTATCCCTAAATCAGCCCCAGCATTTT
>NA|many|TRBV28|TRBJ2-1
CASSLRVNEQFF
TGTGCCAGCAGTTTGAGAGTCAATGAGCAGTTCTTC
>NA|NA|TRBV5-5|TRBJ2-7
CASSSAPGLDEQYF
TGTGCCAGCAGTTCGGCCCCAGGGTTGGACGAGCAGTACTTC
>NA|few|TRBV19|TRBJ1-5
CASSTDSFNQPQHF
TGTGCCAGTAGCACTGACAGTTTCAATCAGCCCCAGCATTTT
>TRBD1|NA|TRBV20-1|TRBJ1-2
CSRQGRGGYTF
TGCAGCCGACAGGGTCGCGGGGGCTACACCTTC
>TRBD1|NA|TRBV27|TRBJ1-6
CASSLLTGAGGNSPLHF
TGTGCCAGCAGTCTGCTAACAGGGGCGGGGGGTAATTCACCCCTCCACTTT
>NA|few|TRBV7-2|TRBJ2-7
CASSLGGPVPSYEQYF
TGTGCCAGCAGCTTAGGCGGGCCAGTGCCTTCCTACGAGCAGTACTTC
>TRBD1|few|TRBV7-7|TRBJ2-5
CASSSNPGGSETQYF
TGTGCCAGCAGCTCCAACCCAGGGGGTAGCGAGACCCAGTACTTC
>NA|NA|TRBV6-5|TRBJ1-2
CASSPQRQEPYTF
TGTGCCAGCAGTCCCCAGCGACAGGAACCCTACACCTTC
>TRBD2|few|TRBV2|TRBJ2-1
CASMQRGDAWEQFF
TGTGCCAGCATGCAGCGGGGAGATGCGTGGGAGCAGTTCTTC
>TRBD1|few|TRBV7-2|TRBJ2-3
CASSFSDRGGDTQYF
TGTGCCAGCAGCTTTTCCGACAGGGGGGGAGATACGCAGTATTTT
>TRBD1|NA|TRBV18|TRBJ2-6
CASSLRTGSSGANVLTF
TGTGCCAGCTCACTGCGGACAGGGAGCTCTGGGGCCAACGTCCTGACTTTC
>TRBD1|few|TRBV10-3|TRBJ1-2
CAIRPGQESDGYTF
TGTGCCATCAGGCCGGGACAGGAGTCGGATGGCTACACCTTC
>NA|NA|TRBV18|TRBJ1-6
CASSPGSGIDSPLHF
TGTGCCAGCTCACCAGGCTCAGGGATTGATTCACCCCTCCACTTT
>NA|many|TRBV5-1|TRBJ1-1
CASSLTTTVTEAFF
TGCGCCAGCAGCTTGACCACGACAGTTACTGAAGCTTTCTTT
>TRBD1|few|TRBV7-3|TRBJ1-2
CASSLRAGGNYGYTF
TGTGCCAGCAGCTTAAGGGCAGGGGGAAACTATGGCTACACCTTC
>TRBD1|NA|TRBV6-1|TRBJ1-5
CASTRTGGQEQPQHF
TGTGCCAGCACTCGCACAGGGGGCCAAGAACAGCCCCAGCATTTT
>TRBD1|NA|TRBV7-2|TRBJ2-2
CASSFRTGPAELFF
TGTGCCAGCAGCTTCCGGACAGGCCCCGCGGAGCTGTTTTTT
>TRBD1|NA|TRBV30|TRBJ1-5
CAWDLGQGVNQPQHF
TGTGCCTGGGACCTGGGACAGGGAGTAAATCAGCCCCAGCATTTT
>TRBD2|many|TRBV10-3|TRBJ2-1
CAITERGNEQFF
TGTGCCATCACTGAGCGGGGGAATGAGCAGTTCTTC
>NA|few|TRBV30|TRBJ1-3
CAWASGNTIYF
TGTGCCTGGGCGAGCGGAAACACCATATATTTT
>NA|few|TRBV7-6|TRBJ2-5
CASSLTTVQETQYF
TGTGCCAGCAGCCTCACAACAGTCCAAGAGACCCAGTACTTC
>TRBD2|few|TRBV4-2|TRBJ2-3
CASSQDPAGAAGDTDTQYF
TGTGCCAGCAGCCAAGATCCGGCGGGGGCAGCGGGGGACACAGATACGCAGTATTTT
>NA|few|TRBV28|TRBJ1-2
CASRKLDRAYGYTF
TGTGCCAGCAGAAAGCTAGACAGAGCCTATGGCTACACCTTC
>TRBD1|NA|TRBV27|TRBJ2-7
CASSSNRDSKTYEQYF
TGTGCCAGCAGTTCCAACCGGGACAGCAAAACCTACGAGCAGTACTTC
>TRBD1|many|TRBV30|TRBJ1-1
CAWSRGQGEFEAFF
TGTGCCTGGAGTAGAGGACAGGGCGAATTTGAAGCTTTCTTT
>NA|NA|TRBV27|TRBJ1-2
CASSLSLGAYGYTF
TGTGCCAGCAGTTTATCGCTGGGGGCATATGGCTACACCTTC
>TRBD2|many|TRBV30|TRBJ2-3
CAWNNLAGFGDTQYF
TGTGCCTGGAATAATCTAGCGGGTTTCGGGGATACGCAGTATTTT
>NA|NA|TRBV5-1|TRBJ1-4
CASSRTVNEKLFF
TGCGCCAGCAGCCGGACAGTTAATGAAAAACTGTTTTTT
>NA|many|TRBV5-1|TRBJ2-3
CASSLGLSTDTQYF
TGCGCCAGCAGCTTGGGACTAAGCACAGATACGCAGTATTTT
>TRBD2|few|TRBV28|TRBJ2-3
CASSREAPQYF
TGTGCCAGCAGCCGGGAGGCGCCGCAGTATTTT
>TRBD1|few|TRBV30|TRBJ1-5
CAWGQGDNQPQHF
TGTGCCTGGGGGCAGGGGGACAATCAGCCCCAGCATTTT
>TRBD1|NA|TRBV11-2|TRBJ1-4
CASSLGTGHEKLFF
TGTGCCAGCAGCTTGGGGACAGGGCACGAAAAACTGTTTTTT
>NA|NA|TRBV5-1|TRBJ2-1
CASSLIVGRVDEQFF
TGCGCCAGCAGCCTGATAGTTGGCAGGGTGGATGAGCAGTTCTTC
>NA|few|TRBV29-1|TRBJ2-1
CSVTRFGSNEQFF
TGCAGCGTGACTAGATTTGGCTCCAATGAGCAGTTCTTC
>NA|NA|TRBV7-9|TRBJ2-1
CASSSRGASSSYNEQFF
TGTGCCAGCAGCTCCCGGGGGGCCTCCTCCTCCTACAATGAGCAGTTCTTC
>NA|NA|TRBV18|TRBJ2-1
CASSPPAGVEQFF
TGTGCCAGCTCACCCCCGGCAGGGGTTGAGCAGTTCTTC
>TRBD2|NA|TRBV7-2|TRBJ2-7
CASSSPAGGEYEQYF
TGTGCCAGCAGTTCCCCGGCGGGGGGTGAATACGAGCAGTACTTC
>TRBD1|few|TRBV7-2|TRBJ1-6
CASSLVRTGNNSPLHF
TGTGCCAGCAGCTTAGTTAGGACAGGGAATAATTCACCCCTCCACTTT
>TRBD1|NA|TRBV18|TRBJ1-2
CASSADRAYGYTF
TGTGCCAGCTCAGCGGACAGGGCATATGGCTACACCTTC
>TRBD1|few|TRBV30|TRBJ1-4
CAWSLDRGLEKLFF
TGTGCCTGGAGTCTGGACAGGGGGCTTGAAAAACTGTTTTTT
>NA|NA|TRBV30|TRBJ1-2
CAWSLQGYGYTF
TGTGCCTGGAGTCTACAGGGTTATGGCTACACCTTC
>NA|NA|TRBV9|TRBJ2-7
CASSVAPLGQGLSYEQYF
TGTGCCAGCAGCGTAGCTCCCCTAGGGCAGGGACTCTCCTACGAGCAGTACTTC
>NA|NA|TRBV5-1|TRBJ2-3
CASSYYSTDTQYF
TGCGCCAGCAGCTACTATAGCACAGATACGCAGTATTTT
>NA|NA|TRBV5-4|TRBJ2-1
CASSTPGGRDNEQFF
TGTGCCAGCAGTACCCCGGGGGGCAGGGACAATGAGCAGTTCTTC
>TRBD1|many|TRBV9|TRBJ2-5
CASGTGEETQYF
TGTGCCAGTGGAACAGGGGAAGAGACCCAGTACTTC
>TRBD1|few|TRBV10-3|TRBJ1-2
CAISDEGTGVYGYTF
TGTGCCATCAGTGATGAGGGGACAGGGGTTTATGGCTACACCTTC
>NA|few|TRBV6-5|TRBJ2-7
CASGRSGYEQYF
TGTGCCAGCGGGCGGAGCGGCTACGAGCAGTACTTC
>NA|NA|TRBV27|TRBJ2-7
CASVYEQYF
TGTGCCAGCGTATACGAGCAGTACTTC
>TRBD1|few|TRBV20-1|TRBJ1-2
CSAWVGQDHF
TGCAGTGCTTGGGTGGGACAGGACCATTTC
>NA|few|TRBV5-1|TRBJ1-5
CASSLTEGQPQHF
TGCGCCAGCAGCTTGACAGAAGGTCAGCCCCAGCATTTT
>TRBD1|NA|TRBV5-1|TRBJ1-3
CASSRGQASGNTIYF
TGCGCCAGCAGCAGGGGACAGGCCTCTGGAAACACCATATATTTT
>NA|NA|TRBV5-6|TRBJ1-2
CASSRRVGYGYTF
TGTGCCAGCAGCCGCAGGGTCGGCTATGGCTACACCTTC
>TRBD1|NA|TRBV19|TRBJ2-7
CASSTQDRGGYEQYF
TGTGCCAGTAGTACACAGGACAGGGGAGGATACGAGCAGTACTTC
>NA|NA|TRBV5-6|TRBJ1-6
CASSLTGMVNSPLHF
TGTGCCAGCAGCTTGACGGGTATGGTTAATTCACCCCTCCACTTT
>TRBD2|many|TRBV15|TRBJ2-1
CATSRDLLAGGPNEQFF
TGTGCCACCAGCAGGGACCTACTAGCGGGGGGGCCCAATGAGCAGTTCTTC
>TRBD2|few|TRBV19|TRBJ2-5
CASSIATSGGFGETQYF
TGTGCCAGTAGTATAGCTACTAGCGGGGGATTTGGGGAGACCCAGTACTTC
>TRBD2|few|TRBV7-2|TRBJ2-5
CASSSLAGAQGTQYF
TGTGCCAGCAGCTCACTAGCGGGGGCTCAAGGGACCCAGTACTTC
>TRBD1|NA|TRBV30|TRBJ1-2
CAWRGQGTNYGYTF
TGTGCCTGGAGAGGACAGGGAACGAACTATGGCTACACCTTC